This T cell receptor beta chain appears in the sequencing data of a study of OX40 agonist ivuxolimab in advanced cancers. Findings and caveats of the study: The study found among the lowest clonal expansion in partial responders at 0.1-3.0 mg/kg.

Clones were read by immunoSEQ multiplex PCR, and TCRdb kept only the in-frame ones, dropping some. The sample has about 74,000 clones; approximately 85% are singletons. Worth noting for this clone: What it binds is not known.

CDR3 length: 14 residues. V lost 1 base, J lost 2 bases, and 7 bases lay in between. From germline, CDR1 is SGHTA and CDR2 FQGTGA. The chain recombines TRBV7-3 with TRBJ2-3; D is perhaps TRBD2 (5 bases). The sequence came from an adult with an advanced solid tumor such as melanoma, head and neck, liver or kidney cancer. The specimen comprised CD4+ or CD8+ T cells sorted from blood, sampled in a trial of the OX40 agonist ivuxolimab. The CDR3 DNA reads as TGTGCCAGCAGCTTAAACGGGGTCACAGATACGCAGTATTTT. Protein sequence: CASSLNGVTDTQYF.